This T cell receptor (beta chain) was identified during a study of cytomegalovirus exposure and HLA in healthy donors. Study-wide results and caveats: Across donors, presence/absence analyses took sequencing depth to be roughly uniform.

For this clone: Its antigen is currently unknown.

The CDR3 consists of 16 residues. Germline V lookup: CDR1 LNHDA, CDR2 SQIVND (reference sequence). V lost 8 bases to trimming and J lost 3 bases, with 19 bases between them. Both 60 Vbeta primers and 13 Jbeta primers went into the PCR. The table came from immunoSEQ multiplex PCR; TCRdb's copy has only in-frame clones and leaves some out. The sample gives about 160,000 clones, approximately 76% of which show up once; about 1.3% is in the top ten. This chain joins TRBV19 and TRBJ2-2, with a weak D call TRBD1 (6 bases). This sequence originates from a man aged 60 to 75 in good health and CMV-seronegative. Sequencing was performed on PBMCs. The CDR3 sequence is CASRYGGSTDTGELFF. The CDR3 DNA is TGTGCCAGTCGATATGGGGGCAGTACTGACACCGGGGAGCTGTTTTTT.